The 18 T cell receptor beta chains below come from one sample, sequenced in a study of blood T cell repertoires in COVID-19. Sequencing used immunoSEQ multiplex PCR; TCRdb keeps in-frame clones, though not all of them. The table has about 120,000 clones, 87% seen once. Sequenced: peripheral blood. These receptors came from a woman in her 70s with acute or convalescent COVID-19.

V usage is TRBV19 and J usage is TRBJ1-3; D gene unclear. CDR1 is LNHDA and CDR2 is SQIVND in the germline V gene (reference sequence). With 5 bases removed from V and 0 bases from J, the gap between germline ends came to 5 bases. The CDR3 spans 13 residues. The CDR3 protein is CASSRVSGNTIYF. CDR3 sequence (DNA): TGTGCCAGTAGTCGGGTCTCTGGAAACACCATATATTTT. Together with reference TRBV19 and TRBJ1-3, the CDR3 gives the full variable domain: DGGITQSPKYLFRKEGQNVTLSCEQNLNHDAMYWYRQDPGQGLRLIYYSQIVNDFQKGDIAEGYSVSREKKESFPLTVTSAQKNPTAFYLCASSRVSGNTIYFGEGSWLTVV.

V usage is TRBV18 and J usage is TRBJ2-3; 8 bases map to TRBD1. The V gene's germline CDR1 is KGHSH and CDR2 LQKENI. The trim removed 0 bases at V and 5 bases at J, leaving 7 bases unmatched. The CDR3 covers 16 residues. CDR3 nucleotides: TGTGCCAGCTCACCACCTAGGGGGACAGGAGTAGATACGCAGTATTTT. Its protein product is CASSPPRGTGVDTQYF.

J is TRBJ1-5 and V is TRBV6-5; D call uncertain. There are 14 residues in the CDR3. Trimming removed 6 bases at V and 7 bases at J, with 16 bases between. CDR1 and CDR2 from the germline V gene are MNHEY and SVGAGI. The CDR3 region has the DNA TGTGCCAGCAGCGGGATGGATAGGTACCAGCCCCAGCATTTT. Translated: CASSGMDRYQPQHF.

V and J are TRBV30 and TRBJ1-5; tentative D call: TRBD1 (5 bases). The ends were cut back, 2 bases at V and 1 base at J, with 6 bases in the middle. This CDR3 is 13 amino acids long. In germline, CDR1 is GTSNPN, CDR2 SVGIG (reference sequence). This chain's CDR3 is CAWSRQSNQPQHF. CDR3 in DNA: TGTGCCTGGAGTCGACAGAGCAATCAGCCCCAGCATTTT.

The chain couples TRBV3-1 (or the pseudogene TRBV3-2) to TRBJ1-2; D is perhaps TRBD1 (6 bases). Germline V CDR1 and CDR2: LGHDT, YNNKEL (reference sequence). The CDR3 is made up of 17 amino acids. V was cut by 0 bases and J by 2 bases, with 16 bases left in between. The CDR3 here is CASSQDMAGALNYGYTF. CDR3 nucleotide sequence: TGTGCCAGCAGCCAAGATATGGCAGGGGCGTTGAACTATGGCTACACCTTC.

This chain connects TRBV28 to TRBJ1-5; 7 bases align to TRBD1. Germline loops: CDR1 MDHEN, CDR2 SYDVKM. This CDR3 has 14 amino acids. The J segment lost 3 bases and the V segment lost 6 bases, leaving 5 bases of the junction unmatched. The CDR3 loop is CASRMGQLNQPQHF. CDR3 sequence (DNA): TGTGCCAGCAGGATGGGACAGCTCAATCAGCCCCAGCATTTT.

V usage is TRBV3-1 (or the pseudogene TRBV3-2) and J usage is TRBJ1-5, with D maybe TRBD1 (6 bases). V lost 3 bases and J 6 bases, leaving 18 bases between the germline ends. Germline lookup yields CDR1 LGHDT and CDR2 YNNKEL (reference sequence). CDR3 length equals 16 residues. The CDR3 DNA is TGTGCCAGCAGCCAGGCGTCGGGGGGGGCAGGTCAGCCCCAGCATTTT. This encodes CASSQASGGAGQPQHF.

The chain recombines TRBV9 with TRBJ1-4; TRBD1 aligns across 9 bases. The germline CDR1 and CDR2 sequences are SGDLS and YYNGEE. J gave up 8 bases and V 2 bases, and 4 bases lay outside the gene matches. The CDR3 sequence is 14 residues long. CDR3 sequence (DNA): TGTGCCAGCAGCGTGGGACAGGGTACCGAAAAACTGTTTTTT. Amino acid sequence: CASSVGQGTEKLFF.

The J gene is TRBJ2-7, the V gene TRBV5-1, with 8 bases that match TRBD1. The CDR3 spans 14 residues. V gave up 2 bases and J gave up 5 bases; unmatched junction bases: 6. Germline V lookup: CDR1 SGHRS, CDR2 YFSETQ. The DNA of the CDR3 is TGCGCCAGCAGCTTATTACAGGGGGTAGACGAGCAGTACTTC. Translating it yields CASSLLQGVDEQYF.

The rearrangement uses TRBV5-1 and TRBJ1-6; 8 nucleotides align to TRBD1. Trimming removed 0 bases from V and 11 bases from J; junction bases left unmatched: 10. CDR1 SGHRS and CDR2 YFSETQ come from the germline V gene. This CDR3 comprises 16 residues. The CDR3 sequence: CASSLATDRAGAPLHF. In DNA, the CDR3 is TGCGCCAGCAGCTTGGCCACGGACAGGGCGGGGGCACCCCTCCACTTT. The whole variable domain, remainder taken from reference TRBV5-1 and TRBJ1-6, is KAGVTQTPRYLIKTRGQQVTLSCSPISGHRSVSWYQQTPGQGLQFLFEYFSETQRNKGNFPGRFSGRQFSNSRSEMNVSTLELGDSALYLCASSLATDRAGAPLHFGNGTRLTVT.

This clone was seen a handful of times. This sequence joins TRBV5-4 and TRBJ2-7; TRBD1 aligns across 7 bases. With 3 bases clipped from V and 6 bases from J, the junction kept 3 bases outside the gene matches. Germline lookup yields CDR1 SGHNT and CDR2 YYREEE (reference sequence). The CDR3 has 12 amino acids. The CDR3 sequence: CASSSDRVEQYF. For the CDR3, the DNA is TGTGCCAGCAGCTCAGACAGGGTCGAGCAGTACTTC. The full variable domain, rest sourced from reference TRBV5-4 and TRBJ2-7, is ETGVTQSPTHLIKTRGQQVTLRCSSQSGHNTVSWYQQALGQGPQFIFQYYREEENGRGNFPPRFSGLQFPNYSSELNVNALELDDSALYLCASSSDRVEQYFGPGTRLTVT.

V is TRBV10-3 and J is TRBJ2-6, with 8 positions matching TRBD1. This CDR3 contains 16 residues. V lost 2 bases, J lost 4 bases, and 4 bases stayed unmatched. Germline V gene sequence: CDR1 ENHRY, CDR2 SYGVKD. The CDR3 protein is CAISEPTGVGANVLTF. The CDR3 nucleotides read TGTGCCATCAGTGAGCCGACAGGGGTCGGGGCCAACGTCCTGACTTTC.

The rearrangement uses TRBV29-1 and TRBJ2-3, with 9 bases fitting TRBD2. CDR3 length: 17 amino acids. After removal of 2 bases from V and 7 bases from J, the junction contained 16 bases not matched to a gene. Germline lookup yields CDR1 SQVTM and CDR2 ANQGSEA. The CDR3 DNA reads TGCAGCGTTGAATTGTCTTTGTCCAGCGGGGGGATCAATACGCAGTATTTT. It is translated as CSVELSLSSGGINTQYF.

The chain combines TRBV18 with TRBJ1-1, with D tentatively TRBD1 (5 bases). Germline V gives CDR1 KGHSH, CDR2 LQKENI. The V end lost 0 bases, the J end lost 4 bases, and 9 bases lay between the germline ends. The CDR3 loop spans 14 amino acids. Here the CDR3 DNA reads TGTGCCAGCTCACCACCCGCGGGGGGCACTGAAGCTTTCTTT. This gives the protein CASSPPAGGTEAFF.

This clone was counted a few times. The identical CDR3 is also encoded by other nucleotide sequences in the sample. The chain joins TRBV20-1 to TRBJ1-3; D ambiguous. Germline assignment: CDR1 DFQATT and CDR2 SNEGSKA (reference sequence). The CDR3 loop spans 11 amino acids. V lost 3 bases and J lost 4, with 4 bases in between. The CDR3 sequence is CSARSGNTIYF. The CDR3 coding sequence is TGCAGTGCTAGGTCGGGAAACACCATATATTTT.

The V call is TRBV7-9, the J call TRBJ1-4, with 7 nucleotides matching TRBD1. The germline V gene has CDR1 SEHNR and CDR2 FQNEAQ (reference sequence). This CDR3 region has 15 residues. V lost 4 bases to trimming and J lost 0 bases; unmatched junction nucleotides: 2. CDR3 residues: CASSSGGTTNEKLFF. CDR3 nucleotides: TGTGCCAGCAGCTCAGGGGGTACAACTAATGAAAAACTGTTTTTT.

In its sample, this clone was seen once. The chain employs TRBV18 and TRBJ2-1, with D perhaps matching TRBD2 (6 bases). The V gene lost 0 bases and the J gene lost 5 bases, with 11 bases spanning the gap. CDR3 length equals 15 residues. Per germline, CDR1 KGHSH and CDR2 LQKENI. The CDR3 bases are TGTGCCAGCTCACCACCCGGGGGAAGAAACAATGAGCAGTTCTTC. This sequence encodes CASSPPGGRNNEQFF.

The genes are TRBV19 and TRBJ1-2, with TRBD1 matching 7 bases. J gave up 9 bases and V 4 bases, and 20 bases lay outside the gene matches. Germline V gene data show CDR1 as LNHDA and CDR2 as SQIVND (reference sequence). The CDR3 is 17 amino acids. The CDR3 DNA follows: TGTGCCAGTAGTACCACCGGGACAGCCCATCAAGGAAACCGCTACACCTTC. It codes for CASSTTGTAHQGNRYTF.